This T cell receptor beta chain was sequenced in a study of regulatory T cells in long-lasting Graves disease. This clonotype was counted ten times or more. This CDR3 region has 14 residues. V was trimmed by 1 base and J by 2 bases, leaving 9 bases between them. The V gene's germline CDR1 is LNHDA and CDR2 SQIVND (reference sequence). Arm-PCR with iRepertoire HTBI primers amplified the CDR3 regions for these TCR beta libraries. TCRdb re-called the multiplex PCR reads with MiXCR, one entry per CDR3 protein. The profile covers about 320,000 distinct CDR3 sequences, with about 18% appearing a single time and approximately 35% taken by the ten largest. Specified time point: newly diagnosed GD, antithyroid drugs for less than 3 months. RNA extracted from PBMCs served as the sequencing template.

Sample: peripheral blood mononuclear cells (PBMCs), taken at new diagnosis, from a patient treated with antithyroid drugs. The rearrangement uses TRBV19 and TRBJ2-7; D is uncertain. The receptor's source is a female donor with Graves disease. The CDR3 is CASSIAGGTYEQYF. CDR3 sequence (DNA): TGTGCCAGTAGTATAGCGGGCGGAACCTACGAGCAGTACTTC.